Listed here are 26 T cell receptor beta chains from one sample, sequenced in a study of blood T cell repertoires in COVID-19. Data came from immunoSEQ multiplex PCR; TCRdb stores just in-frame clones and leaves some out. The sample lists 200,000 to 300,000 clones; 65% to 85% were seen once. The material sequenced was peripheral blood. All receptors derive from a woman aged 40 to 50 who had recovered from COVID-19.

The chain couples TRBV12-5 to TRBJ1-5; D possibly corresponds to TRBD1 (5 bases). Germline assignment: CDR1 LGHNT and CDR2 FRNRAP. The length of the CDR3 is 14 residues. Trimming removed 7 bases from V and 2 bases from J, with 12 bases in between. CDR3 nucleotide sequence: TGTGCTAGTGCCCAAGGGGCAGGCAATCAGCCCCAGCATTTT. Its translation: CASAQGAGNQPQHF. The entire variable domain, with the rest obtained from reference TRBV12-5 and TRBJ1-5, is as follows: DARVTQTPRHKVTEMGQEVTMRCQPILGHNTVFWYRQTMMQGLELLAYFRNRAPLDDSGMPKDRFSAEMPDATLATLKIQPSEPRDSAVYFCASAQGAGNQPQHFGDGTRLSIL.

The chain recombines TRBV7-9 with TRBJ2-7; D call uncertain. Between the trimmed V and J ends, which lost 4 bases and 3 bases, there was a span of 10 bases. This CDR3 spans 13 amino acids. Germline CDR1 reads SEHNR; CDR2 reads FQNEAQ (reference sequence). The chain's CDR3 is CASSSPGFYEQYF. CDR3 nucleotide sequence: TGTGCCAGCAGCTCCCCCGGGTTCTACGAGCAGTACTTC.

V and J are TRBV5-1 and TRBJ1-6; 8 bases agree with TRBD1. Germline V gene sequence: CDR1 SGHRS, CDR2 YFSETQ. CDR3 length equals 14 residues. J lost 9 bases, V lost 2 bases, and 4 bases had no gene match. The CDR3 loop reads CASSFDRGTSPLHF. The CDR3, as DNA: TGCGCCAGCAGCTTTGACAGGGGTACTTCACCCCTCCACTTT.

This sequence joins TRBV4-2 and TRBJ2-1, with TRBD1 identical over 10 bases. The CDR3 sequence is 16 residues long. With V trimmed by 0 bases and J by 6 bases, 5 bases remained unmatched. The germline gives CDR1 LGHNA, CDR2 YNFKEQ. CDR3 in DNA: TGTGCCAGCAGCCAAGATGCGGGACAGGGGTTCAATGAGCAGTTCTTC. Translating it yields CASSQDAGQGFNEQFF.

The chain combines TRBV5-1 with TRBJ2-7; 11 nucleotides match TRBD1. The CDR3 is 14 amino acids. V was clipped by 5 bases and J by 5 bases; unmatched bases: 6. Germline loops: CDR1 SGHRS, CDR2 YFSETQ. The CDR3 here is CASSPGTGGHEQYF. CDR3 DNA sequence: TGCGCCAGCAGTCCGGGGACAGGGGGACACGAGCAGTACTTC.

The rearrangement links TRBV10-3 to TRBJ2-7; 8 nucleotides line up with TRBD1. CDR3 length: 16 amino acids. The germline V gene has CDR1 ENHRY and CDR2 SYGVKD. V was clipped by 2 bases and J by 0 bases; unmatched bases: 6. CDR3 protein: CAISEKGRGLSYEQYF. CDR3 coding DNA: TGTGCCATCAGTGAGAAGGGCAGGGGGCTCTCCTACGAGCAGTACTTC.

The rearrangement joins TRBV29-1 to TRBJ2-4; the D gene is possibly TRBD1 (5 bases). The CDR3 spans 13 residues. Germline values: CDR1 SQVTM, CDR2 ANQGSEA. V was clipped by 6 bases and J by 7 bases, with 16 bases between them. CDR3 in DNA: TGCAGCGTCTACGGCCCCAAGGGGAACATTCAGTACTTC. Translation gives CSVYGPKGNIQYF.

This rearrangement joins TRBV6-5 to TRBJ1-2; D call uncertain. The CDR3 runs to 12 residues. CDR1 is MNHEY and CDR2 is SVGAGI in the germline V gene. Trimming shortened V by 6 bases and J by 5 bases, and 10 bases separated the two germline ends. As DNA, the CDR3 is TGTGCCAGCAGCCCGGGTGGGTATGGCTACACCTTC. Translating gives CASSPGGYGYTF.

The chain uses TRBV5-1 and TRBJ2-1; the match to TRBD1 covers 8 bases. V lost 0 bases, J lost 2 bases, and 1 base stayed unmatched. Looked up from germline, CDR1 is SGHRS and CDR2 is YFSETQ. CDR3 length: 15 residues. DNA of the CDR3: TGCGCCAGCAGCTTGGCAGGGGGCACCTACAATGAGCAGTTCTTC. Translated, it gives CASSLAGGTYNEQFF.

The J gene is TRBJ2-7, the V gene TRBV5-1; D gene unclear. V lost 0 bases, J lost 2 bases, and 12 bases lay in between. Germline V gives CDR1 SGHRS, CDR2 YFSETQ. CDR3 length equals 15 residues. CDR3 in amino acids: CASSLGTNHPYEQYF. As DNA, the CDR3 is TGCGCCAGCAGCTTGGGCACAAACCACCCCTACGAGCAGTACTTC. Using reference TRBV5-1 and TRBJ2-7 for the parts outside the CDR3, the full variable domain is KAGVTQTPRYLIKTRGQQVTLSCSPISGHRSVSWYQQTPGQGLQFLFEYFSETQRNKGNFPGRFSGRQFSNSRSEMNVSTLELGDSALYLCASSLGTNHPYEQYFGPGTRLTVT.

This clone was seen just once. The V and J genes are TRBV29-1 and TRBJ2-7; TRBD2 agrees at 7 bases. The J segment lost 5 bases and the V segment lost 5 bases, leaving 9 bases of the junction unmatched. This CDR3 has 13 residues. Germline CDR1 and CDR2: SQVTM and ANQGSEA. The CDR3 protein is CSVSQGGVDEQYF. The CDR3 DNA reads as TGCAGCGTTAGTCAGGGAGGGGTGGACGAGCAGTACTTC.

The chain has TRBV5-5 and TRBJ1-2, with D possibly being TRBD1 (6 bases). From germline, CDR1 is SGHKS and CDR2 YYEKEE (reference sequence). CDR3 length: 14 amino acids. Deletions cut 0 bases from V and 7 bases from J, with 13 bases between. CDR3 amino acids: CASSLGVGAFGYTF. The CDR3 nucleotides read TGTGCCAGCAGCTTGGGAGTGGGGGCTTTTGGCTACACCTTC. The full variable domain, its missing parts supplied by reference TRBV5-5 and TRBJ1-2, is DAGVTQSPTHLIKTRGQQVTLRCSPISGHKSVSWYQQVLGQGPQFIFQYYEKEERGRGNFPDRFSARQFPNYSSELNVNALLLGDSALYLCASSLGVGAFGYTFGSGTRLTVV.

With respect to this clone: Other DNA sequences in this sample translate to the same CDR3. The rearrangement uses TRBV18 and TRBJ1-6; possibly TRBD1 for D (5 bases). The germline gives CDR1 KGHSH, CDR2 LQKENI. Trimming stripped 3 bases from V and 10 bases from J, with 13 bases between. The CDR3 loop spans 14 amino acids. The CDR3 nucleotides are TGTGCCAGCTCACCTGGGGGGGTGGACTCACCCCTCCACTTT. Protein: CASSPGGVDSPLHF.

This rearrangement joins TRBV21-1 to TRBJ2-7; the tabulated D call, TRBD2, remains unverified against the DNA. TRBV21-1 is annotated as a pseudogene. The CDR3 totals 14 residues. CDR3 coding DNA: TGTGCCAGCAGCAGCGGGGACCGGACCTACGAGCAGTACTTC. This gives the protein CASSSGDRTYEQYF.

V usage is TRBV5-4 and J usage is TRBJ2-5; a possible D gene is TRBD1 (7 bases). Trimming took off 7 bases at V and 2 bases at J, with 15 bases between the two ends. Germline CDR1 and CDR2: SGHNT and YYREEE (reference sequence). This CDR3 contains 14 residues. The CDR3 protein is CASRRGTAQETQYF. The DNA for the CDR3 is TGTGCCAGCCGCCGGGGGACAGCACAAGAGACCCAGTACTTC.

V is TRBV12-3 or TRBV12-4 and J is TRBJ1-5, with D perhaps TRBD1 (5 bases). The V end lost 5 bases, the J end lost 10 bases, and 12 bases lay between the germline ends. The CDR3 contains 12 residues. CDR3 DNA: TGTGCCAGCAGTGGAAGCAGGGTCCCCCAGCATTTT. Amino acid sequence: CASSGSRVPQHF.

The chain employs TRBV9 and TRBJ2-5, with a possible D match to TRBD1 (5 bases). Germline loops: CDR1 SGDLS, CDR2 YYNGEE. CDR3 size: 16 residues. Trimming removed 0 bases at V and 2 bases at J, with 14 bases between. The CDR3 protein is CASSVVRTTTQETQYF. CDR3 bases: TGTGCCAGCAGCGTAGTAAGGACAACCACACAAGAGACCCAGTACTTC.

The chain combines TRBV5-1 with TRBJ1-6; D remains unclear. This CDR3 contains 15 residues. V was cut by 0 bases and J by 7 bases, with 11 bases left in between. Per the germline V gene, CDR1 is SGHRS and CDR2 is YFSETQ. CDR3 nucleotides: TGCGCCAGCAGCTTGGCCGGCGGAGGAAATTCACCCCTCCACTTT. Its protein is CASSLAGGGNSPLHF.

CDR3 in amino acids: CASGTESYEQYF. The CDR3 DNA sequence: TGCGCCAGCGGGACAGAGAGCTACGAGCAGTACTTC. The gene calls are TRBV5-1 and TRBJ2-7; TRBD1 aligns across 7 bases. Trimming removed 7 bases from V and 3 bases from J; junction bases left unmatched: 4. The germline V gene has CDR1 SGHRS and CDR2 YFSETQ. The CDR3 runs 12 residues.

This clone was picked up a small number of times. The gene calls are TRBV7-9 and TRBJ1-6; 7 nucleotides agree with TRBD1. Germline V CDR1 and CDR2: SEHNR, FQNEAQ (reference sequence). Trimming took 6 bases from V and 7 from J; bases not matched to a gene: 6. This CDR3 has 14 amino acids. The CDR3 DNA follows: TGTGCCAGCAGACCCACAGGGGAGAATTCACCCCTCCACTTT. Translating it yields CASRPTGENSPLHF.

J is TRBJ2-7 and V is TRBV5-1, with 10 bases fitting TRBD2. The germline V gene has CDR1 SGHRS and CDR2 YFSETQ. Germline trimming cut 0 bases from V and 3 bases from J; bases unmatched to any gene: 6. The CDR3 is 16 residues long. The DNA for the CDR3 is TGCGCCAGCAGCTTGGGACCTAGCGGGGGTTTCTACGAGCAGTACTTC. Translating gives CASSLGPSGGFYEQYF.

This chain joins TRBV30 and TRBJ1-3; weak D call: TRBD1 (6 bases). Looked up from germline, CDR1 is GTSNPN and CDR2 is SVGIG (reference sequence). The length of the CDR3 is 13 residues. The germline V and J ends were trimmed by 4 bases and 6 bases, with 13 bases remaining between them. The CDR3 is CAWNVGGVNTIYF. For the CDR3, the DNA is TGTGCCTGGAACGTAGGGGGGGTAAACACCATATATTTT.

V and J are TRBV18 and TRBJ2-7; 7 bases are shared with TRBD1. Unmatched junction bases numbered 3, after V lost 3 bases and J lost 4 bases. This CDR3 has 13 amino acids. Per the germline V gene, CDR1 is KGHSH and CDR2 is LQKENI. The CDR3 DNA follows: TGTGCCAGCTCACCGACAGGGAATTACGAGCAGTACTTC. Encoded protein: CASSPTGNYEQYF.

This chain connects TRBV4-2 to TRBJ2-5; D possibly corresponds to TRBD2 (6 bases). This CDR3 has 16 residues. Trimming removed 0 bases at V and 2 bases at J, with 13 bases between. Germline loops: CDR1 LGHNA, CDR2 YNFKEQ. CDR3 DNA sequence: TGTGCCAGCAGCCAAGAGGTCGGGGGAGAACAAGAGACCCAGTACTTC. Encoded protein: CASSQEVGGEQETQYF.

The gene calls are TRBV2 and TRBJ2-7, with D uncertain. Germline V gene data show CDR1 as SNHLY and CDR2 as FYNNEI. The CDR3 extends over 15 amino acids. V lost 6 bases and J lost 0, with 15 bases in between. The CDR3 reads CASSQSSGSSYEQYF. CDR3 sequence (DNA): TGTGCCAGCAGCCAATCCTCCGGGTCCTCCTACGAGCAGTACTTC. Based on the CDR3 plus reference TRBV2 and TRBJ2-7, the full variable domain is EPEVTQTPSHQVTQMGQEVILRCVPISNHLYFYWYRQILGQKVEFLVSFYNNEISEKSEIFDDQFSVERPDGSNFTLKIRSTKLEDSAMYFCASSQSSGSSYEQYFGPGTRLTVT.

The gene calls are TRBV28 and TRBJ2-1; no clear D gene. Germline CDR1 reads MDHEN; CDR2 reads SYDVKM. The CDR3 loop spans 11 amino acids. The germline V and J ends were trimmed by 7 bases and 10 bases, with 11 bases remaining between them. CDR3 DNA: TGTGCCAGCACCCATTACTACGAGCAGTTCTTC. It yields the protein CASTHYYEQFF.